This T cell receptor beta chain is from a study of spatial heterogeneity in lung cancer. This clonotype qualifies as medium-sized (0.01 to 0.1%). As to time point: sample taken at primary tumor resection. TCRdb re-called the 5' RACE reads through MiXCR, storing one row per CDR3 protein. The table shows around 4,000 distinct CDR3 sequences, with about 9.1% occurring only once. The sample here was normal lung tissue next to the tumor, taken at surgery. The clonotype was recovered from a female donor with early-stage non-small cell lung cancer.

CDR3 nucleotide sequence: TGTGCCTGGAGGGGACTCCCAGGGACCCAGTACTTC. Its translation is CAWRGLPGTQYF. The J gene is TRBJ2-5, the V gene TRBV30, with TRBD2 as a possible D gene (6 bases). The ends were cut back, 3 bases at V and 7 bases at J, with 12 bases in the middle. The germline V gene has CDR1 GTSNPN and CDR2 SVGIG (reference sequence). The CDR3 contains 12 residues. The whole variable domain, remainder taken from reference TRBV30 and TRBJ2-5, is SQTIHQWPATLVQPVGSPLSLECTVEGTSNPNLYWYRQAAGRGLQLLFYSVGIGQISSEVPQNLSASRPQDRQFILSSKKLLLSDSGFYLCAWRGLPGTQYFGPGTRLLVL.